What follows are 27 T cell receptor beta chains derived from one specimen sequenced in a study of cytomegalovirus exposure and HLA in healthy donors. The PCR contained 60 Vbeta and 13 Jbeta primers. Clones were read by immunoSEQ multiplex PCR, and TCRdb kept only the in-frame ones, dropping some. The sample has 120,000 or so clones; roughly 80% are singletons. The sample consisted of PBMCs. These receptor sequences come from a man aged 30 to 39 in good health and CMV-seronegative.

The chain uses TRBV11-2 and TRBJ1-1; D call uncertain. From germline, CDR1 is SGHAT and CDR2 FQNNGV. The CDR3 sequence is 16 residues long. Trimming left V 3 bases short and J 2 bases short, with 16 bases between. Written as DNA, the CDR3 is TGTGCCAGCAGCTTTCAGATTACAGTGCCTAACACTGAAGCTTTCTTT. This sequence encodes CASSFQITVPNTEAFF.

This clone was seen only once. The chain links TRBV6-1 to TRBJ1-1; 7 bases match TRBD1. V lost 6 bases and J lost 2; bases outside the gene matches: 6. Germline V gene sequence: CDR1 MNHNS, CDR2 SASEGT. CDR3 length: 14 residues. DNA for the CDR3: TGTGCCAGCAGCCGACAGGGTAAAAACACTGAAGCTTTCTTT. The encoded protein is CASSRQGKNTEAFF.

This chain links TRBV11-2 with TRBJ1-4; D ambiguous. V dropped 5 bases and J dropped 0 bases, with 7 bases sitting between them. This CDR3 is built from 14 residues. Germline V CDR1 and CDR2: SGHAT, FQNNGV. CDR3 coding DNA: TGTGCCAGCAGCCTCCCCGCAACTAATGAAAAACTGTTTTTT. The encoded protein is CASSLPATNEKLFF.

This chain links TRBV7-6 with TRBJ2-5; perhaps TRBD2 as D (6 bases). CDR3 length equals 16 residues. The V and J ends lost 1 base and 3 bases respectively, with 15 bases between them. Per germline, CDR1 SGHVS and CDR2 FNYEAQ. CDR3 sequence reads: CASSLGGIPRKETQYF. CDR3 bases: TGTGCCAGCAGCTTAGGCGGGATCCCCCGGAAAGAGACCCAGTACTTC.

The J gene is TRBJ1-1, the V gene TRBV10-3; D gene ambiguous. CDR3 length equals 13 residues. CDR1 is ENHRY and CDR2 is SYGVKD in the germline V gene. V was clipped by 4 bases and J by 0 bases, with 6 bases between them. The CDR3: CAISAQLNTEAFF. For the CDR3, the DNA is TGTGCCATCAGTGCACAACTGAACACTGAAGCTTTCTTT.

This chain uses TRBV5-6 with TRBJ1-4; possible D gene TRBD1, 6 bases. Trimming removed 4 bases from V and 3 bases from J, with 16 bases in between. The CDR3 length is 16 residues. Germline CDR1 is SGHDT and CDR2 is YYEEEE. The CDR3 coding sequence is TGTGCCAGCAGCCGCGACGGGGGGCTGGCTAATGAAAAACTGTTTTTT. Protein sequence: CASSRDGGLANEKLFF.

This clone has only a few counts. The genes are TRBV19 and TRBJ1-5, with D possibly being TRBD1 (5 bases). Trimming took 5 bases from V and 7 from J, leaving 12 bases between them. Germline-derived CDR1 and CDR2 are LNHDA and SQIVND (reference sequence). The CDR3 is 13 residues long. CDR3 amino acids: CASSWEGRQPQHF. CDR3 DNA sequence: TGTGCCAGTAGTTGGGAGGGACGGCAGCCCCAGCATTTT. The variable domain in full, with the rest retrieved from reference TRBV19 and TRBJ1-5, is DGGITQSPKYLFRKEGQNVTLSCEQNLNHDAMYWYRQDPGQGLRLIYYSQIVNDFQKGDIAEGYSVSREKKESFPLTVTSAQKNPTAFYLCASSWEGRQPQHFGDGTRLSIL.

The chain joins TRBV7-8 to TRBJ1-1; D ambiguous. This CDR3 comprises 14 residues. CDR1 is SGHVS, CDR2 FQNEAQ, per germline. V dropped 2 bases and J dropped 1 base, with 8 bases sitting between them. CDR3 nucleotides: TGTGCCAGCAGCTTACAGGAGGGGAACACTGAAGCTTTCTTT. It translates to CASSLQEGNTEAFF.

CDR3 DNA sequence: TGTGCCAGCAGCCTCCGGGACAGTTCTGAAAAACTGTTTTTT. This encodes CASSLRDSSEKLFF. The chain joins TRBV28 to TRBJ1-4; TRBD1 matches 7 bases. The germline CDR1 and CDR2 sequences are MDHEN and SYDVKM. The CDR3 runs 14 residues. The V and J ends lost 6 bases and 7 bases, in that order; junction bases with no gene match: 8. The whole variable domain, remainder taken from reference TRBV28 and TRBJ1-4, is DVKVTQSSRYLVKRTGEKVFLECVQDMDHENMFWYRQDPGLGLRLIYFSYDVKMKEKGDIPEGYSVSREKKERFSLILESASTNQTSMYLCASSLRDSSEKLFFGSGTQLSVL.

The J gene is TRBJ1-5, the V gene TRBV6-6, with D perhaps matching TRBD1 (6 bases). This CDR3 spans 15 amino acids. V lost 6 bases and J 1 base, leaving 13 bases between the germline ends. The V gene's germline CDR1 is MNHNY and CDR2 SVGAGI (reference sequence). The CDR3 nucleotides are TGTGCCAGCAGACCCACAGGGTTGAGCAATCAGCCCCAGCATTTT. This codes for CASRPTGLSNQPQHF.

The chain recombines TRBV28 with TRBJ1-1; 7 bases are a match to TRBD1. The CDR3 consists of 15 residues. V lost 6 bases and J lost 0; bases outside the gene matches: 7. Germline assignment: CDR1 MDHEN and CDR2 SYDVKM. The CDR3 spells CASRTPGQMNTEAFF. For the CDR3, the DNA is TGTGCCAGCAGAACACCGGGACAGATGAACACTGAAGCTTTCTTT.

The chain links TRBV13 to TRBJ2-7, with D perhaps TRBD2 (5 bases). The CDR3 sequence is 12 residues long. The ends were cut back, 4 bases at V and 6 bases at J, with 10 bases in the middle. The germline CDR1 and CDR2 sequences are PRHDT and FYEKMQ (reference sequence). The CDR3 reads CASSSTSTEQYF. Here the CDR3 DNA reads TGTGCCAGCAGCTCTACTAGTACCGAGCAGTACTTC.

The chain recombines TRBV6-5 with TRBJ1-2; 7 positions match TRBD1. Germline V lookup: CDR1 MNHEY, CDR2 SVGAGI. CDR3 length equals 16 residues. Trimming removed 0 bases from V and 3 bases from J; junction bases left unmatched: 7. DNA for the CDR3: TGTGCCAGCAGTTACTCGAGGGACAGCCGATACTATGGCTACACCTTC. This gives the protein CASSYSRDSRYYGYTF.

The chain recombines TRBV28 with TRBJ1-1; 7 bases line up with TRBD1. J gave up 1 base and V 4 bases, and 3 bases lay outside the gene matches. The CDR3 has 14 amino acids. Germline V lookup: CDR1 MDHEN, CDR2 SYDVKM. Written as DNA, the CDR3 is TGTGCCAGCAGTTCATACAGGGGGAACACTGAAGCTTTCTTT. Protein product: CASSSYRGNTEAFF.

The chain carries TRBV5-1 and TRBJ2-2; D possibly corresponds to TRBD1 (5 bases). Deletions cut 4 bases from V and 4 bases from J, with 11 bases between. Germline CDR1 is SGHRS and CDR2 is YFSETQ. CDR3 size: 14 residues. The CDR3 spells CASSHRTGTGELFF. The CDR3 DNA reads TGCGCCAGCAGCCACAGGACGGGCACCGGGGAGCTGTTTTTT.

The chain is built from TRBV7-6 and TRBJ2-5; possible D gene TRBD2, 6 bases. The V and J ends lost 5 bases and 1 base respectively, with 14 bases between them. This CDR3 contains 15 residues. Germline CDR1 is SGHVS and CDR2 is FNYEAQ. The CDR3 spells CASSPPTEGQETQYF. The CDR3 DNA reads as TGTGCCAGCAGCCCGCCCACGGAGGGCCAAGAGACCCAGTACTTC.

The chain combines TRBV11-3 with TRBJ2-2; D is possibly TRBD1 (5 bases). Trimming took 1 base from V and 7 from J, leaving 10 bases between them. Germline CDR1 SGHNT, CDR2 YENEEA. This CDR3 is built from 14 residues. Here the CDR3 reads CASSLVRADGELFF. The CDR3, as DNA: TGTGCCAGCAGCTTAGTCAGGGCCGACGGGGAGCTGTTTTTT.

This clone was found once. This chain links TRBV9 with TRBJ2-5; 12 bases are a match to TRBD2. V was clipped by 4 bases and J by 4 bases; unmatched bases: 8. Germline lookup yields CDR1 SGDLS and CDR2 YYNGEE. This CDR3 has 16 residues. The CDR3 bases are TGTGCCAGCAGCCCTAGACTAGCGGGAGCCCTAGAGACCCAGTACTTC. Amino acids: CASSPRLAGALETQYF.

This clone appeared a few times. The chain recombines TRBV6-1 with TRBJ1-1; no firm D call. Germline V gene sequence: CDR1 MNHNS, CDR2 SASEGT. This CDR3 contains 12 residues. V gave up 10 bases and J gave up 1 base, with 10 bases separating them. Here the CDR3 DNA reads TGTGCCACCGAGGTGGGGAACACTGAAGCTTTCTTT. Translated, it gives CATEVGNTEAFF.

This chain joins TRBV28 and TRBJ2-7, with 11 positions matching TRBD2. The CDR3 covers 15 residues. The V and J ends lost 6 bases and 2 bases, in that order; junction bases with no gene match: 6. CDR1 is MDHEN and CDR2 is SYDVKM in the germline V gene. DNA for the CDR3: TGTGCCAGCAGCCAACTAGCGGGGGCCCCCTACGAGCAGTACTTC. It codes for CASSQLAGAPYEQYF.

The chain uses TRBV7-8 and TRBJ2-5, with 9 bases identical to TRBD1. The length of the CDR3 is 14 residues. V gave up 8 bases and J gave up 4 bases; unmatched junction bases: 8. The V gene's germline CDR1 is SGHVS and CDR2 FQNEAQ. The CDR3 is CASRVGQGSETQYF. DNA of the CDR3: TGTGCCAGCCGGGTGGGACAGGGTTCAGAGACCCAGTACTTC.

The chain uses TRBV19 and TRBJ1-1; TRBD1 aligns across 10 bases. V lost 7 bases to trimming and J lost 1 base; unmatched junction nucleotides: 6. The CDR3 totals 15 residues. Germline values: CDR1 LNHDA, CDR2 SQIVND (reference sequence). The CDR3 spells CASMEGQGWNTEAFF. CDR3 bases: TGTGCCAGTATGGAGGGACAGGGGTGGAACACTGAAGCTTTCTTT.

The CDR3 loop reads CAWNTGGREKLFF. CDR3 nucleotide sequence: TGTGCCTGGAATACAGGGGGGCGGGAAAAACTGTTTTTT. The J gene is TRBJ1-4, the V gene TRBV30; 8 bases map to TRBD1. Per the germline V gene, CDR1 is GTSNPN and CDR2 is SVGIG (reference sequence). CDR3 length: 13 residues. With V trimmed by 4 bases and J by 8 bases, 6 bases remained unmatched. Complete variable domain (other parts from reference TRBV30 and TRBJ1-4): SQTIHQWPATLVQPVGSPLSLECTVEGTSNPNLYWYRQAAGRGLQLLFYSVGIGQISSEVPQNLSASRPQDRQFILSSKKLLLSDSGFYLCAWNTGGREKLFFGSGTQLSVL.

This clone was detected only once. The CDR3 region is CATSRVAGASSYEQYF. For the CDR3, the DNA is TGTGCCACCAGCAGAGTGGCAGGGGCGAGCTCCTACGAGCAGTACTTC. The rearrangement links TRBV15 to TRBJ2-7, with D tentatively TRBD1 (6 bases). The germline V and J ends were trimmed by 1 base and 0 bases, with 13 bases remaining between them. Germline CDR1 is LNHNV and CDR2 is YYDKDF (reference sequence). The CDR3 has 16 residues. The whole variable domain, filled in from reference TRBV15 and TRBJ2-7, reads DAMVIQNPRYQVTQFGKPVTLSCSQTLNHNVMYWYQQKSSQAPKLLFHYYDKDFNNEADTPDNFQSRRPNTSFCFLDIRSPGLGDTAMYLCATSRVAGASSYEQYFGPGTRLTVT.

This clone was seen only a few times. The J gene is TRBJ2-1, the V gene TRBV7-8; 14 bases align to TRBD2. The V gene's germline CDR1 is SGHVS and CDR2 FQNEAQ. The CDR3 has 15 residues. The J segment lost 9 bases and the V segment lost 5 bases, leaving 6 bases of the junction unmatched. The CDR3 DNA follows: TGTGCCAGCAGCCCGGGACTAGCGGGAGCCGTTGAGCAGTTCTTC. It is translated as CASSPGLAGAVEQFF.

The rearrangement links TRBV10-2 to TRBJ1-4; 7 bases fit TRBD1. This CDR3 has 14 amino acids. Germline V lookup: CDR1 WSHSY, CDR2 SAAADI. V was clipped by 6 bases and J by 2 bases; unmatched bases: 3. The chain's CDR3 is CASSLQGTNEKLFF. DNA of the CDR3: TGCGCCAGCAGCTTACAGGGGACTAATGAAAAACTGTTTTTT.

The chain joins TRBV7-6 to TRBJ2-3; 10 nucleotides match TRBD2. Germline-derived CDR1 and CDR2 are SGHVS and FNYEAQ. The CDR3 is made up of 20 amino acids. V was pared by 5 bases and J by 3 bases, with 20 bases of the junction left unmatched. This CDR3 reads CASSITKKAGGRPGTDTQYF. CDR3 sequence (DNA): TGTGCCAGCAGCATAACGAAAAAAGCGGGAGGGCGGCCAGGTACAGATACGCAGTATTTT.